What follows are 22 T cell receptor beta chains derived from one specimen sequenced in a study of blood T cell repertoires in COVID-19. Method: immunoSEQ multiplex PCR; TCRdb's copy keeps in-frame clones and lacks some. The repertoire holds roughly 260,000 clones, with about nine tenths as singletons. Sequenced sample: peripheral blood. These receptors were taken from a woman aged 50 to 65 who had recovered from COVID-19.

The chain joins TRBV11-2 to TRBJ1-2, with D possibly matching TRBD1 (5 bases). The germline V and J ends were trimmed by 5 bases and 0 bases, with 13 bases remaining between them. From germline, CDR1 is SGHAT and CDR2 FQNNGV. This CDR3 region has 15 residues. The CDR3 region has the DNA TGTGCCAGCAGCACGGGACCGGGGGCTAACTATGGCTACACCTTC. Translated, it gives CASSTGPGANYGYTF. Full variable domain (remainder filled in from reference TRBV11-2 and TRBJ1-2): EAGVAQSPRYKIIEKRQSVAFWCNPISGHATLYWYQQILGQGPKLLIQFQNNGVVDDSQLPKDRFSAERLKGVDSTLKIQPAKLEDSAVYLCASSTGPGANYGYTFGSGTRLTVV.

V is TRBV11-3 and J is TRBJ2-1, with 8 bases fitting TRBD1. The trim removed 1 base at V and 6 bases at J, leaving 8 bases unmatched. The CDR3 has 16 amino acids. Germline-derived CDR1 and CDR2 are SGHNT and YENEEA. CDR3 amino acids: CASSLGPAQGGNEQFF. The CDR3 bases are TGTGCCAGCAGCTTAGGCCCCGCACAGGGGGGCAATGAGCAGTTCTTC.

This sequence joins TRBV21-1 and TRBJ1-2; the table names TRBD1, a call not compared with the DNA. TRBV21-1 constitutes a pseudogene. CDR3 length equals 16 residues. The DNA for the CDR3 is TGTGCCAGCAGCAAATCCGCCTGGACAGGGGGGCTAGGCTACACCTTC. This translates into CASSKSAWTGGLGYTF.

The chain combines TRBV6-5 with TRBJ1-4, with D possibly TRBD1 on 5 matching bases. The CDR3 covers 14 residues. Trimming took 3 bases from V and 8 from J, leaving 13 bases between them. Germline CDR1 and CDR2: MNHEY and SVGAGI. CDR3 sequence reads: CASSYLTGAEKLFF. The CDR3 DNA reads TGTGCCAGCAGTTATCTCACAGGAGCAGAAAAACTGTTTTTT.

V gene TRBV18 combines with J gene TRBJ2-2, with unresolved D. This CDR3 region has 13 residues. Germline values: CDR1 KGHSH, CDR2 LQKENI. V was shortened by 5 bases and J by 5 bases, with 9 bases between the two germline ends. The CDR3 sequence is CASSFDITGELFF. The CDR3 bases are TGTGCCAGCTCATTCGACATTACCGGGGAGCTGTTTTTT.

The J gene is TRBJ2-7, the V gene TRBV19; the match to TRBD2 covers 8 bases. This CDR3 is built from 14 residues. CDR1 and CDR2 from the germline V gene are LNHDA and SQIVND (reference sequence). V was pared by 6 bases and J by 3 bases, with 7 bases of the junction left unmatched. The CDR3 bases are TGTGCCAGTAGCCCCGGGAGGGACCACTACGAGCAGTACTTC. Translating it yields CASSPGRDHYEQYF.

This chain uses TRBV19 with TRBJ2-3, with 12 positions matching TRBD1. This CDR3 is built from 16 residues. Looked up from germline, CDR1 is LNHDA and CDR2 is SQIVND (reference sequence). J lost 4 bases, V lost 5 bases, and 7 bases had no gene match. The CDR3 protein is CASSFIGTGGADTQYF. The CDR3 nucleotides are TGTGCCAGTAGTTTTATTGGGACAGGGGGCGCAGATACGCAGTATTTT.

This clone was recorded once. The chain has TRBV25-1 and TRBJ1-3, with D possibly being TRBD1 (5 bases). Germline V gene lookup returns CDR1 MGHDK and CDR2 SYGVNS. The CDR3 spans 18 residues. V gave up 3 bases and J gave up 0 bases, with 18 bases separating them. The chain's CDR3 is CASSEGRKVPRSGNTIYF. CDR3 nucleotides: TGTGCCAGCAGTGAGGGGCGGAAGGTGCCCCGCTCTGGAAACACCATATATTTT. The variable domain in full, with the rest retrieved from reference TRBV25-1 and TRBJ1-3, is EADIYQTPRYLVIGTGKKITLECSQTMGHDKMYWYQQDPGMELHLIHYSYGVNSTEKGDLSSESTVSRIRTEHFPLTLESARPSHTSQYLCASSEGRKVPRSGNTIYFGEGSWLTVV.

This chain connects TRBV7-8 to TRBJ1-2; TRBD1 matches at 7 bases. V was pared by 5 bases and J by 5 bases, with 8 bases of the junction left unmatched. This CDR3 is 14 amino acids long. Germline V gene sequence: CDR1 SGHVS, CDR2 FQNEAQ. The chain's CDR3 is CASSPGQIQYGYTF. DNA of the CDR3: TGTGCCAGCAGCCCGGGACAGATACAATATGGCTACACCTTC.

V is TRBV28 and J is TRBJ2-2; 12 bases align to TRBD2. The CDR3 totals 19 residues. Germline V CDR1 and CDR2: MDHEN, SYDVKM. J lost 2 bases, V lost 5 bases, and 12 bases had no gene match. The CDR3 nucleotides read TGTGCCAGCAGTCATACGGGGCTAGCGGGAGGGCCCAACACCGGGGAGCTGTTTTTT. It encodes CASSHTGLAGGPNTGELFF.

The chain is built from TRBV7-2 and TRBJ2-3, with TRBD2 matching 16 bases. Trimming at V came to 5 bases and at J to 4 bases, leaving 6 bases not matched to a gene. Germline values: CDR1 SGHTA, CDR2 FQGNSA. The CDR3 extends over 17 amino acids. Here the CDR3 reads CASSPGTSGGAADTQYF. The DNA for the CDR3 is TGTGCCAGCAGCCCAGGGACTAGCGGGGGGGCCGCAGATACGCAGTATTTT.

The rearrangement uses TRBV12-3 or TRBV12-4 and TRBJ1-2; D possibly corresponds to TRBD1 (6 bases). Trimming removed 5 bases from V and 4 bases from J, with 11 bases in between. The length of the CDR3 is 13 residues. CDR3: CASSPWTAYGYTF. DNA of the CDR3: TGTGCCAGCAGTCCCTGGACAGCCTATGGCTACACCTTC.

V gene TRBV5-6 combines with J gene TRBJ1-4; no definite D call. Trimming cost V 4 bases and J 7 bases, with 17 bases left between them. The CDR3 is 15 residues long. CDR1 is SGHDT and CDR2 is YYEEEE in the germline V gene. The CDR3, as DNA: TGTGCCAGCAGCCTAAGAGAGGGCCGAGTTGAAAAACTGTTTTTT. Amino acid sequence: CASSLREGRVEKLFF.

The chain uses TRBV15 and TRBJ2-2; TRBD1 matches at 7 bases. Germline CDR1 reads LNHNV; CDR2 reads YYDKDF (reference sequence). This CDR3 comprises 17 residues. With V trimmed by 3 bases and J by 1 base, 8 bases remained unmatched. The CDR3 bases are TGTGCCACCAGCAGGGTGCAAGGGGGCGGGAACACCGGGGAGCTGTTTTTT. It encodes CATSRVQGGGNTGELFF. The whole variable domain, filled in from reference TRBV15 and TRBJ2-2, reads DAMVIQNPRYQVTQFGKPVTLSCSQTLNHNVMYWYQQKSSQAPKLLFHYYDKDFNNEADTPDNFQSRRPNTSFCFLDIRSPGLGDTAMYLCATSRVQGGGNTGELFFGEGSRLTVL.

On this clone itself: Other DNA sequences within the sample encode an identical CDR3. The rearrangement links TRBV28 to TRBJ2-7; 9 bases line up with TRBD1. The V gene's germline CDR1 is MDHEN and CDR2 SYDVKM. V shed 5 bases and J 3 bases; nucleotides not matched to a gene: 8. This CDR3 has 15 amino acids. The CDR3 here is CASSLPGQGSYEQYF. The CDR3 bases are TGTGCCAGCAGTCTACCGGGACAGGGAAGCTACGAGCAGTACTTC. Full variable domain (rest looked up from reference TRBV28 and TRBJ2-7): DVKVTQSSRYLVKRTGEKVFLECVQDMDHENMFWYRQDPGLGLRLIYFSYDVKMKEKGDIPEGYSVSREKKERFSLILESASTNQTSMYLCASSLPGQGSYEQYFGPGTRLTVT.

The V gene is TRBV4-2, the J gene TRBJ1-6; 7 bases align to TRBD1. The length of the CDR3 is 16 residues. The V and J ends lost 1 base and 8 bases, in that order; junction bases with no gene match: 8. The germline V gene encodes CDR1 LGHNA and CDR2 YNFKEQ. The CDR3 loop reads CASSQVQGGTYSPLHF. CDR3 nucleotide sequence: TGTGCCAGCAGCCAAGTCCAGGGGGGAACCTATTCACCCCTCCACTTT.

V is TRBV5-5 and J is TRBJ2-7, with TRBD1 matching 11 bases. The CDR3 runs to 15 residues. Germline CDR1 SGHKS, CDR2 YYEKEE (reference sequence). V lost 4 bases, J lost 3 bases, and 6 bases stayed unmatched. The CDR3 spells CASSTGQGAYYEQYF. CDR3 nucleotide sequence: TGTGCCAGCAGCACTGGACAGGGGGCGTACTACGAGCAGTACTTC.

This chain connects TRBV6-6 to TRBJ1-5; TRBD1 matches at 7 bases. The CDR3 loop spans 14 amino acids. Germline CDR1 and CDR2: MNHNY and SVGAGI (reference sequence). V dropped 7 bases and J dropped 5; count of bases not matched to a gene: 8. The CDR3 reads CASTSGTDHQPQHF. For the CDR3, the DNA is TGTGCCAGCACCTCCGGGACAGACCATCAGCCCCAGCATTTT.

J is TRBJ1-1 and V is TRBV6-5, with D unclear. CDR1 and CDR2 (germline): MNHEY, SVGAGI. With 7 bases removed from V and 1 base from J, the gap between germline ends came to 10 bases. There are 13 residues in the CDR3. CDR3 loop: CASIRHTNTEAFF. The CDR3 DNA is TGTGCCAGCATCAGGCATACGAACACTGAAGCTTTCTTT.

V is TRBV7-9 and J is TRBJ1-3, with D unclear. The germline V and J ends were trimmed by 5 bases and 0 bases, with 14 bases remaining between them. Germline assignment: CDR1 SEHNR and CDR2 FQNEAQ (reference sequence). This CDR3 comprises 16 residues. This CDR3 reads CASSPKQVFSGNTIYF. CDR3 in DNA: TGTGCCAGCAGCCCTAAGCAGGTTTTCTCTGGAAACACCATATATTTT.

The chain has TRBV10-3 and TRBJ2-1; TRBD2 agrees at 12 bases. Per the germline V gene, CDR1 is ENHRY and CDR2 is SYGVKD. The junction had 5 bases not matched to a gene; V was cut back by 6 bases and J by 5 bases. CDR3 length: 15 residues. CDR3: CAISLGLAGHNEQFF. CDR3 sequence (DNA): TGTGCCATCAGCCTAGGACTAGCGGGGCACAATGAGCAGTTCTTC.

This clone appeared a single time. The chain joins TRBV6-5 to TRBJ1-1, with D perhaps TRBD1 (5 bases). This CDR3 spans 14 amino acids. Between the trimmed V and J ends, which lost 4 bases and 2 bases, there was a span of 11 bases. Germline V CDR1 and CDR2: MNHEY, SVGAGI. This CDR3 is CASSFTGPNTEAFF. The CDR3 nucleotides are TGTGCCAGCAGTTTCACAGGACCTAACACTGAAGCTTTCTTT.